The sequence of this T cell receptor (beta chain) was determined in a study of blood T cell repertoires in COVID-19. Profiling relied on immunoSEQ multiplex PCR, and the TCRdb table lists in-frame clones only, not all of them. Seen here are 95,000 to 150,000 clones, 70% to 75% observed once, and the top ten hold 4.5% to 6%. V lost 3 bases to trimming and J lost 4 bases, with 12 bases between them. The CDR3 runs 14 residues. CDR1 SGHDN and CDR2 FVKESK come from the germline V gene. The TCR comes from an elderly man with COVID-19, enrolled during active disease. The genes are TRBV14 and TRBJ2-5; the D is unclear. Sequencing used peripheral blood. CDR3 bases: TGTGCCAGCAGCCACTTCTCCCTACGAGAGACCCAGTACTTC. This gives the protein CASSHFSLRETQYF.